This entry is about one T cell receptor beta chain. Its target is unknown. A much larger clone differs from this one at a single base, so this may be a read error. This sample also contains other DNA sequences that code for the same CDR3. This CDR3 comprises 18 residues. V was cut by 3 bases and J by 2 bases, with 22 bases left in between. CDR1 is SGDLS, CDR2 YYNGEE, per germline. No patient had received any treatment before thyroid surgery. The data originate from a study of metastatic and nonmetastatic thyroid tumors. Study overall: Malignant thyroid and benign thyroid patients provided blood and tumor or nodule tissue whose repertoires were compared. Study-wide findings and caveats: A significant increase in TCR beta diversity was reportedly seen in malignant thyroid tumors relative to benign nodules, in blood and tumor.

Per the original methods: Clinicopathological groups supplied CDR3 differences that were used to build a distant-metastasis classifier for papillary thyroid cancer. MiXCR re-clonotyped the PCR reads for TCRdb. V and J calls and clone size were set by TCRdb, not the authors. The table records fewer than 100,000 clones, just under 15% of them present only once. Sequenced input: blood. The V and J genes are TRBV9 and TRBJ2-3; D not resolved. The TCR was taken from a female donor with papillary thyroid cancer or a benign thyroid nodule (not recorded which). Some clones in this sample may be carry-over from other donors' samples. This CDR3 reads CASSAPGGGKTFTDTQYF. For the CDR3, the DNA is TGTGCCAGCAGCGCGCCGGGTGGCGGTAAGACGTTCACAGATACGCAGTATTTT.